The rows below give T cell receptor beta chains drawn from one sample of a study of blood T cells in healthy people across ages. TCRdb passed the 5' RACE reads through MiXCR, listing each CDR3 protein once. The repertoire consists of approximately 690,000 distinct CDR3 sequences, with roughly 43% occurring once and the leading ten covering about 30%. The specimen sequenced was blood. These receptors all come from a man older than 75 in good health. CDR3s leave out the opening cysteine and the closing phenylalanine or tryptophan. Fields, in order: V gene, D gene, J gene, CDR3 protein. A D gene is named only where the DNA matches it firmly.

V gene: TRBV20-1; D gene: TRBD2; J gene: -; CDR3 protein: SARVPTSGGAFQTQY
V gene: TRBV7-3; D gene: TRBD2; J gene: TRBJ2-3; CDR3 protein: ASSAGTSGGDTQY
V gene: TRBV29-1; D gene: -; J gene: TRBJ1-2; CDR3 protein: SVTVRDTNYGYT
V gene: TRBV28; D gene: -; J gene: TRBJ1-2; CDR3 protein: ASSLYGANYGYT
V gene: TRBV27; D gene: TRBD2; J gene: TRBJ2-3; CDR3 protein: ASSSPPLAGGPDTQY
V gene: TRBV6-6; D gene: TRBD2; J gene: TRBJ2-1; CDR3 protein: ASRAGSAYNEQF
V gene: TRBV6-2/TRBV6-3; D gene: -; J gene: TRBJ1-1; CDR3 protein: ASREYPNTEAF
V gene: TRBV20-1; D gene: TRBD1; J gene: TRBJ2-7; CDR3 protein: SARVQGASYEQY
V gene: TRBV6-1; D gene: -; J gene: TRBJ2-7; CDR3 protein: ASMRRLPRHEQY
V gene: TRBV5-1; D gene: -; J gene: TRBJ2-1; CDR3 protein: ASSRDAYNEQF
V gene: TRBV7-2; D gene: -; J gene: TRBJ2-7; CDR3 protein: ASSLSGRSYEQY
V gene: TRBV6-1; D gene: -; J gene: TRBJ2-1; CDR3 protein: ASSEMVVPF
V gene: TRBV18; D gene: -; J gene: TRBJ1-1; CDR3 protein: ASSPIQITEAF
V gene: TRBV7-2; D gene: -; J gene: TRBJ1-5; CDR3 protein: ASSLYRDANQPQH
V gene: TRBV7-2; D gene: -; J gene: TRBJ1-4; CDR3 protein: ASSVTGTGATNEKLF
V gene: TRBV23-1; D gene: TRBD2; J gene: TRBJ2-5; CDR3 protein: ASSQSPGVVREGNQETQY
V gene: TRBV7-9; D gene: -; J gene: TRBJ2-3; CDR3 protein: ASSYKGGTQY
V gene: TRBV12-3/TRBV12-4; D gene: TRBD2; J gene: TRBJ2-3; CDR3 protein: ASSFQRGTKDTQY
V gene: TRBV6-6; D gene: TRBD1; J gene: TRBJ2-3; CDR3 protein: ASTPGQGTDTQY
V gene: TRBV3-1; D gene: -; J gene: TRBJ2-7; CDR3 protein: ASSRTDFPYEQY
V gene: TRBV29-1; D gene: -; J gene: TRBJ2-5; CDR3 protein: SVEIADREQY
V gene: TRBV18; D gene: TRBD1; J gene: TRBJ2-7; CDR3 protein: ASSPPDRGTYEQY
V gene: TRBV9; D gene: -; J gene: TRBJ2-1; CDR3 protein: ASSVVPSGSYNEQF
V gene: TRBV4-2; D gene: -; J gene: TRBJ1-4; CDR3 protein: ASSQGGGTEKLF
V gene: TRBV7-2; D gene: -; J gene: TRBJ2-7; CDR3 protein: ASSPQGWGPYEQY
V gene: TRBV6-6; D gene: -; J gene: TRBJ2-3; CDR3 protein: ASETKGTYGDTQY
V gene: TRBV10-3; D gene: -; J gene: -; CDR3 protein: AISEGQGYNEQY
V gene: TRBV11-2; D gene: TRBD2; J gene: TRBJ2-7; CDR3 protein: ASSSGLAGTYEQY
V gene: TRBV6-2/TRBV6-3; D gene: TRBD1; J gene: TRBJ1-5; CDR3 protein: ASSGQGVIQPQH
V gene: TRBV29-1; D gene: TRBD1; J gene: TRBJ2-7; CDR3 protein: SVVRTGGAEQY
V gene: TRBV6-6; D gene: -; J gene: TRBJ2-7; CDR3 protein: ASSQTGGGGEQY
V gene: TRBV7-3; D gene: -; J gene: TRBJ2-5; CDR3 protein: ASSPSGGVETQY
V gene: TRBV15; D gene: -; J gene: TRBJ2-3; CDR3 protein: ATKWTETDTQY
V gene: TRBV18; D gene: -; J gene: TRBJ2-7; CDR3 protein: ASSPSGLTSYEQY
V gene: TRBV5-1; D gene: TRBD2; J gene: TRBJ2-1; CDR3 protein: ASSLGSRGDEQF
V gene: TRBV29-1; D gene: -; J gene: TRBJ1-2; CDR3 protein: SAVDAGTNYGYT
V gene: TRBV7-3; D gene: -; J gene: TRBJ1-1; CDR3 protein: ASSLNQNPNTEAF
V gene: TRBV7-9; D gene: -; J gene: TRBJ1-2; CDR3 protein: ASVVGSGYT
V gene: TRBV6-5; D gene: -; J gene: TRBJ2-1; CDR3 protein: ASSYSSTGSYNEQF
V gene: TRBV7-8; D gene: -; J gene: TRBJ2-3; CDR3 protein: ASSVGDRDTQY